A selection of T cell receptor beta chains follows, all from one sample in a study of cytomegalovirus exposure and HLA in healthy donors. Using immunoSEQ multiplex PCR, the repertoire was profiled, and TCRdb retains in-frame clones only, with some absent. Found here are around 230,000 clones, around four fifths of them singletons; the top ten hold 0.45% to 0.5%. The sequencing input was PBMCs. These receptors all stem from a boy aged 5-17 years in good health and CMV-seronegative. Each CDR3 is given with its conserved first and last residue. The D gene is left open where the match is weak. A row's size may be missing; if present it is once, few, many or a size class.

V gene	clone size	J gene	D gene	CDR3 protein	CDR3 DNA
TRBV7-9	-	TRBJ1-5	-	CASSLTDWPQHF	TGTGCCAGCAGCTTAACGGACTGGCCCCAGCATTTT
TRBV18	once	TRBJ2-7	-	CASSPLGGPDEQYF	TGTGCCAGCTCACCACTGGGGGGTCCGGACGAGCAGTACTTC
TRBV5-1	-	TRBJ1-4	-	CASSLAGATNEKLFF	TGCGCCAGCAGCTTGGCGGGAGCAACTAATGAAAAACTGTTTTTT
TRBV6-5	-	TRBJ1-1	-	CASSYSDSRMNTEAFF	TGTGCCAGCAGTTACTCGGACAGCCGAATGAACACTGAAGCTTTCTTT
TRBV9	-	TRBJ1-2	-	CASSVSGATNYGYTF	TGTGCCAGCAGCGTGTCAGGCGCAACTAACTATGGCTACACCTTC
TRBV6-6	-	TRBJ1-2	TRBD1	CASSFPGGWGVGYTF	TGTGCCAGCAGTTTTCCAGGGGGCTGGGGTGTTGGCTACACCTTC
TRBV19	-	TRBJ1-2	TRBD1	CASSTGQVHYGYTF	TGTGCCAGTAGTACCGGACAGGTACACTATGGCTACACCTTC
TRBV13	-	TRBJ1-3	-	CASSSQGNALGNTIYF	TGTGCCAGCAGCTCGCAGGGAAACGCACTGGGAAACACCATATATTTT
TRBV14	-	TRBJ2-3	TRBD1	CASSQLPGQGNDTQYF	TGTGCCAGCAGCCAGTTACCGGGACAGGGAAATGATACGCAGTATTTT
TRBV7-6	-	TRBJ2-5	-	CASSLGGRREPQETQYF	TGTGCCAGCAGCTTAGGGGGGAGGAGAGAACCTCAAGAGACCCAGTACTTC
TRBV29-1	-	TRBJ2-5	-	CSVVRLQETQYF	TGCAGCGTTGTAAGACTTCAAGAGACCCAGTACTTC
TRBV6-4	-	TRBJ2-1	-	CASTNYLYSYNEQFF	TGTGCCAGCACTAACTACCTCTACTCCTACAATGAGCAGTTCTTC
TRBV5-4	-	TRBJ1-1	TRBD1	CASSPDRVEAFF	TGTGCCAGCAGTCCTGACAGGGTTGAAGCTTTCTTT
TRBV5-1	-	TRBJ2-7	TRBD1	CASSLRGRDREVDEQYF	TGCGCCAGCAGCTTGAGGGGCCGGGACAGGGAGGTAGACGAGCAGTACTTC
TRBV5-6	-	TRBJ2-1	TRBD2	CASSLPAGGLSSYNEQFF	TGTGCCAGCAGCTTGCCAGCGGGAGGCCTTAGCTCCTACAATGAGCAGTTCTTC
TRBV10-3	few	TRBJ1-4	TRBD1	CAIRQQGTNEKLFF	TGTGCCATCAGACAACAGGGGACTAATGAAAAACTGTTTTTT
TRBV6-5	-	TRBJ1-1	-	CASSRDRREAFF	TGTGCCAGCAGCCGCGACAGACGTGAAGCTTTCTTT
TRBV5-3	-	TRBJ2-4	-	CARRQGVEAKNIQYF	TGTGCCAGAAGGCAAGGGGTTGAGGCCAAAAACATTCAGTACTTC
TRBV5-6	-	TRBJ1-3	TRBD1	CASSITGGRNTIYF	TGTGCCAGCAGCATTACAGGGGGCCGGAACACCATATATTTT
TRBV25-1	-	TRBJ2-1	-	CASSDGPYNEQFF	TGTGCCAGCAGTGATGGGCCCTACAATGAGCAGTTCTTC
TRBV2	-	TRBJ2-5	TRBD2	CASSGKLAEETQYF	TGTGCCAGCAGTGGTAAACTAGCGGAAGAGACCCAGTACTTC
TRBV6-5	few	TRBJ2-3	TRBD1	CASSRQGRDTQYF	TGTGCCAGCAGTCGACAGGGGAGGGATACGCAGTATTTT
TRBV7-2	-	TRBJ2-3	TRBD2	CASSRKVTAGGVDTQYF	TGTGCCAGCAGCCGTAAAGTGACGGCGGGAGGGGTGGATACGCAGTATTTT
TRBV30	once	TRBJ2-7	-	CAWRDTLYEQYF	TGTGCCTGGCGGGACACACTTTACGAGCAGTACTTC
TRBV18	-	TRBJ1-1	-	CASSPISRDGSAFF	TGTGCCAGCTCACCTATATCGCGGGATGGATCGGCTTTCTTT
TRBV30	-	TRBJ2-3	TRBD2	CAWNAGGHSTDTQYF	TGTGCCTGGAATGCGGGGGGGCACTCCACAGATACGCAGTATTTT
TRBV1	-	TRBJ2-7	-	CTSSQMPRPYEQYF	TGCACCAGCAGCCAAATGCCGCGGCCCTACGAGCAGTACTTC
TRBV15	few	TRBJ1-4	-	CATSKGVYNEKLFF	TGTGCCACCAGCAAGGGGGTTTATAATGAAAAACTGTTTTTT
TRBV5-4	once	TRBJ2-3	-	CASSSGSFTDTQYF	TGTGCCAGCAGCTCCGGGAGTTTCACAGATACGCAGTATTTT
TRBV30	once	TRBJ1-5	-	CAWSGGQGISQPQHF	TGTGCCTGGAGTGGAGGGCAGGGGATCTCTCAGCCCCAGCATTTT
TRBV11-1	once	TRBJ1-5	-	CASSSDGRSNQPQHF	TGTGCCAGCAGCTCAGACGGGAGGAGCAATCAGCCCCAGCATTTT
TRBV11-3	-	TRBJ2-1	-	CASSKGWFREGGSYNEQFF	TGTGCCAGCAGCAAGGGATGGTTCAGGGAAGGGGGCTCCTACAATGAGCAGTTCTTC
TRBV7-3	-	TRBJ2-1	TRBD2	CASSLGLAGGRYNEQFF	TGTGCCAGCAGCTTAGGACTAGCGGGGGGCAGGTACAATGAGCAGTTCTTC
TRBV27	once	TRBJ2-7	TRBD1	CASSYRGNVYEQYF	TGTGCCAGCAGTTACAGGGGTAACGTCTACGAGCAGTACTTC
TRBV4-1	-	TRBJ2-1	-	CASSQVGRDDEQFF	TGCGCCAGCAGCCAAGTAGGCAGGGATGATGAGCAGTTCTTC
TRBV2	-	TRBJ1-1	-	CAAHQGYPTEAFF	TGTGCCGCCCACCAGGGATACCCAACTGAAGCTTTCTTT
TRBV7-9	-	TRBJ1-2	-	CASSFMGQDGYTF	TGTGCCAGCAGCTTCATGGGGCAGGATGGCTACACCTTC
TRBV29-1	few	TRBJ2-1	TRBD2	CSASGTSGNNEQFF	TGCAGCGCTAGTGGGACTAGCGGCAACAATGAGCAGTTCTTC
TRBV5-4	once	TRBJ2-1	-	CASSLQRFSYNEQFF	TGTGCCAGCAGCTTGCAGCGTTTCTCCTACAATGAGCAGTTCTTC
TRBV11-3	-	TRBJ1-2	-	CASSFGGEDYGYTF	TGTGCCAGCAGCTTCGGAGGGGAAGACTATGGCTACACCTTC
TRBV7-6	few	TRBJ2-1	-	CASSLILHEQFF	TGTGCCAGCAGCTTAATCCTCCATGAGCAGTTCTTC
TRBV29-1	-	TRBJ1-1	-	CSVDSGRGTEAFF	TGCAGCGTTGACTCAGGGAGGGGCACTGAAGCTTTCTTT
TRBV27	few	TRBJ2-1	-	CASSYGGVRQFF	TGTGCCAGCAGTTATGGAGGAGTCAGGCAGTTCTTC
TRBV19	-	TRBJ1-2	-	CASRRQSNYGYTF	TGTGCCAGTAGGAGACAGTCCAACTATGGCTACACCTTC
TRBV10-2	-	TRBJ2-3	-	CASSESGGGGPDTQYF	TGCGCCAGCAGTGAGAGTGGCGGGGGCGGGCCAGATACGCAGTATTTT
TRBV21-1	once	TRBJ2-7	-	CASSQGTGEAEQYF	TGTGCCAGCAGCCAGGGGACAGGGGAGGCCGAGCAGTACTTC
TRBV7-9	-	TRBJ1-2	-	CASSLWANYGYTF	TGTGCCAGCAGCTTATGGGCGAACTATGGCTACACCTTC
TRBV19	-	TRBJ1-1	-	CASSIRRNTEAFF	TGTGCCAGTAGTATTCGTCGGAACACTGAAGCTTTCTTT
TRBV19	-	TRBJ1-6	TRBD1	CASSALQGRNSPLHF	TGTGCCAGTAGTGCCCTACAGGGGAGGAATTCACCCCTCCACTTT
TRBV7-8	-	TRBJ2-3	-	CASSFRRLRVEDTQYF	TGTGCCAGCAGCTTCCGGAGGTTGAGAGTCGAAGATACGCAGTATTTT
TRBV5-1	-	TRBJ1-3	-	CASSLQGSGNTIYF	TGCGCCAGCAGCTTACAGGGATCTGGAAACACCATATATTTT
TRBV19	-	TRBJ1-4	-	CASSLRQASNEKLFF	TGTGCCAGTAGTCTCCGACAGGCCAGTAATGAAAAACTGTTTTTT
TRBV19	-	TRBJ1-2	TRBD1	CASKGTGDYGYTF	TGTGCCAGTAAAGGGACAGGGGACTATGGCTACACCTTC